The clone carrying this TCR beta chain was seen a few times. What it binds is not known. Germline trimming cut 7 bases from V and 6 bases from J; bases unmatched to any gene: 12. This CDR3 region has 15 residues. TCRdb reprocessed the RT-PCR reads with MiXCR, giving one entry per CDR3 protein. Of fewer than 600,000 distinct CDR3 sequences in the sample, 6.5% to 8% were seen once. This record belongs to a study of response to subunit inactivated influenza vaccine. Study-level findings and limits: Authors suggested each seasonal influenza vaccination recruits few new T cells.

Material: PBMCs from blood, obtained approximately 25 months after vaccination. The sequence was collected from a man in his fifties or sixties who received an inactivated influenza vaccine. The chain couples TRBV12-3 or TRBV12-4 to TRBJ2-1, with TRBD2 identical over 7 bases. CDR3 region: CASTVARTSRNEQFF. The CDR3, as DNA: TGTGCCAGCACAGTTGCCAGGACTAGTCGCAATGAGCAGTTCTTC.